This TCR beta chain was identified during a study of T cell repertoires in cytomegalovirus infection. About the research overall: Carrying CMV and the relevant HLA type showed in public TCR beta signatures. Study outcomes and limitations: Using cumulative public TCR beta family frequency, the authors identified those who carried CMV together with the relevant HLA. What dominated the ex vivo response were HLA-C-restricted CMV-specific TCR beta clonotypes.

TCRdb re-derived calls from the reads in MiXCR, one entry per CDR3 protein. Of 510,000 or so distinct CDR3 sequences in the sample, more than 20% are singletons; the top ten hold around 14%. In regard to this clonotype: Its target is not known.

Looked up from germline, CDR1 is MNHEY and CDR2 is SMNVEV (reference sequence). With 5 bases clipped from V and 3 bases from J, the junction kept 6 bases outside the gene matches. This CDR3 spans 14 amino acids. The J gene is TRBJ1-1, the V gene TRBV27; 7 bases are shared with TRBD1. The TCR originated in a human donor in good health (CMV status not recorded). Some clones in this sample may be carry-over from other donors' samples. The sample was PBMCs. The CDR3 DNA reads TGTGCCAGCAGTCCCGGGACAGCTGACACTGAAGCTTTCTTT. Translating gives CASSPGTADTEAFF.